This T cell receptor beta chain was retrieved from a study of tumor-infiltrating lymphocytes in primary liver carcinoma. Study-wide background: Sample counts of productive TCRbeta reads spanned roughly 3.5 to 8 million; these counts were similar across tissue types.

General study points: Whereas tumor region pairs overlapped more, tumor-adjacent and tumor-blood pairs overlapped less. Relative to blood, tumors carried a significantly larger fraction of the repertoire in their top 250 clones (p = 0.039).

Blood RNA was derived from unsorted whole blood, and germline DNA was extracted too. From approximately 500 ng total RNA, TCR beta cDNA was generated with a primer in the constant region. Amplification in three nested multiplex PCR rounds with slightly modified ARM-PCR gave rise to TCR beta libraries. Primers for the first two PCR rounds were TRBV1-TRBV30 forward primers and a C-beta reverse primer (roughly 10 cycles per round). In TCRdb, the multiplex PCR reads were re-called with MiXCR into one record per CDR3 protein. The table lists about 330,000 distinct CDR3 sequences, roughly two thirds of them singletons, with roughly 6% in the top ten. The CDR3 has 15 amino acids. Per the germline V gene, CDR1 is MNHEY and CDR2 is SVGAGI. In the case of this clonotype: As yet, its antigen is unknown. Being one base from a much bigger clone, this may be a read error.

The chain combines TRBV6-5 with TRBJ1-1; 9 bases are a match to TRBD1. The clonotype comes from a man aged 40-50 years with primary liver carcinoma and hepatitis B virus infection. Sequenced material: peripheral blood. The CDR3 region has the DNA TGTGCCAGCAGTTACTTCGACAGGGGGAACGCTGAAGCTTTCTTT. Translating gives CASSYFDRGNAEAFF.